Listed here are 5 T cell receptor beta chains from one sample, sequenced in a study of shared clonotypes between healthy human individuals. Assay used: immunoSEQ multiplex PCR; TCRdb lists only in-frame clones, some missing. The sample holds roughly 760,000 clones, roughly 70% seen once. The sample consisted of memory CD4+ T cells sorted from blood. Noted subset: CD45RA-negative fraction. Receptors originate from a woman aged 25-40 years in good health.

In regard to this clone: Other DNA variants within this sample encode the same CDR3. CDR3 residues: CASSIDPRGSSYEQYF. In DNA form, the CDR3 reads TGTGCCAGTAGTATCGACCCCAGGGGGAGCTCCTACGAGCAGTACTTC. The chain recombines TRBV19 with TRBJ2-7; 7 bases align to TRBD1. The CDR3 spans 16 residues. V dropped 3 bases and J dropped 0; count of bases not matched to a gene: 8. Germline loops: CDR1 LNHDA, CDR2 SQIVND (reference sequence).

This clone came up a few times. This chain uses TRBV4-1 with TRBJ2-1, with 8 bases lining up with TRBD2. The V gene end was trimmed by 0 bases and the J gene end by 7 bases; junction bases not matched to a gene: 11. The CDR3 is 17 residues long. From germline, CDR1 is MGHRA and CDR2 YSYEKL. The CDR3 bases are TGCGCCAGCAGCCAAGATTTAGGAGCGGGAGAGTTTAATGAGCAGTTCTTC. Protein: CASSQDLGAGEFNEQFF.

The CDR3 bases are TGTGCCAGCAGTTTTGGGTCACGGGGGACCTACGAGCAGTACTTC. Its translation: CASSFGSRGTYEQYF. This rearrangement joins TRBV27 to TRBJ2-7, with D possibly TRBD2 on 6 matching bases. Trimming shortened V by 3 bases and J by 2 bases, and 14 bases separated the two germline ends. The CDR3 has 15 amino acids. Germline V lookup: CDR1 MNHEY, CDR2 SMNVEV (reference sequence).

The V and J genes are TRBV6-1 and TRBJ1-5; TRBD1 is a possible D gene (5 bases). Germline assignment: CDR1 MNHNS and CDR2 SASEGT. V was cut by 3 bases and J by 4 bases, with 16 bases left in between. This CDR3 contains 16 residues. CDR3 region: CASSDITGRPNQPQHF. CDR3 coding DNA: TGTGCCAGCAGTGATATCACAGGAAGGCCGAATCAGCCCCAGCATTTT.

This clone was found a few times. The chain uses TRBV7-9 and TRBJ2-3; unclear D gene. Germline CDR1 reads SEHNR; CDR2 reads FQNEAQ (reference sequence). V was clipped by 3 bases and J by 5 bases, with 12 bases between them. The CDR3 length is 14 residues. DNA of the CDR3: TGTGCCAGCAGCTTGGCCGGGTTCGGAGATACGCAGTATTTT. This sequence encodes CASSLAGFGDTQYF.